This T cell receptor (beta chain) was sequenced during a study of cytomegalovirus exposure and HLA in healthy donors. Study context: An analysis done earlier identified 95 million to 140 million unique TCR beta sequences from approximately 180 million T cells. The study's findings and limits: Sequencing likely generated an artifact that appeared as a cluster of highly shared sequence variants. Rare TCR sequences dominated, though some public TCRs recurred in many donors.

In regard to this clone: The antigen is not known.

CDR1 and CDR2 (germline): GTSNPN, SVGIG (reference sequence). The length of the CDR3 is 14 residues. The J segment lost 6 bases and the V segment lost 3 bases, leaving 4 bases of the junction unmatched. Primers for the PCR totalled 60 Vbeta and 13 Jbeta. The assay was immunoSEQ multiplex PCR, and TCRdb's table has in-frame clones only and misses some. The sample includes about 92,000 clones, around 85% seen only once; the top ten take 1% to 1.5%. The chain uses TRBV30 and TRBJ2-7; the match to TRBD2 covers 14 bases. The sequence came from a girl aged 2 to 9 in good health and CMV-seropositive. The sample was PBMCs. The CDR3, as DNA: TGTGCCTGGAGCTCGACTAGCGGGAGGGGCGAGCAGTACTTC. This encodes CAWSSTSGRGEQYF. The full variable domain, in which reference TRBV30 and TRBJ2-7 provide the parts outside the CDR3, is SQTIHQWPATLVQPVGSPLSLECTVEGTSNPNLYWYRQAAGRGLQLLFYSVGIGQISSEVPQNLSASRPQDRQFILSSKKLLLSDSGFYLCAWSSTSGRGEQYFGPGTRLTVT.